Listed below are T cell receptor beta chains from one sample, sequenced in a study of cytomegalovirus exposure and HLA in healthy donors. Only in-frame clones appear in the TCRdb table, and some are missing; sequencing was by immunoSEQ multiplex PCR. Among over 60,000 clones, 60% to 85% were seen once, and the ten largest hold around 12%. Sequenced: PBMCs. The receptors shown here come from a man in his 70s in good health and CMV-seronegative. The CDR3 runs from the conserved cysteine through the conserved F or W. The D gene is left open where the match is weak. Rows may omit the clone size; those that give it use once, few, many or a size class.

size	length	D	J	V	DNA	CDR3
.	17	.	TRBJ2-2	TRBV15	TGTGCCACCAGCAGAGGTCGAGGGGGAGCGAACACCGGGGAGCTGTTTTTT	CATSRGRGGANTGELFF
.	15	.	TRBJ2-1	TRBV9	TGTGCCAGCAGCCCCGAGGTTGGCTCCTACAATGAGCAGTTCTTC	CASSPEVGSYNEQFF
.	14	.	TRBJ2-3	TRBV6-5	TGTGCCAGCAGTGCGGGGTGGGGAACAGATACGCAGTATTTT	CASSAGWGTDTQYF
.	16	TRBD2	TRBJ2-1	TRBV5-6	TGTGCCAGCAGCTTGGGACTAGCGGTCTCCTACAATGAGCAGTTCTTC	CASSLGLAVSYNEQFF
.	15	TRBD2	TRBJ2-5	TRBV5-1	TGCGCCAGCAGCTTGGGGACTAGCGGACAAGAGACCCAGTACTTC	CASSLGTSGQETQYF
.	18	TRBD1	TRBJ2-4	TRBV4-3	TGCGCCAGCAGCCAAGGGGGGACAGAGAGCTTAGCCAAAAACATTCAGTACTTC	CASSQGGTESLAKNIQYF
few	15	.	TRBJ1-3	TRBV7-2	TGTGCCAGCAGCCCAGGGACTAGCCCTGGAAACACCATATATTTT	CASSPGTSPGNTIYF
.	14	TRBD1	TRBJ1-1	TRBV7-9	TGTGCCAGCAGCTTACCACAGGGGACCACTGAAGCTTTCTTT	CASSLPQGTTEAFF
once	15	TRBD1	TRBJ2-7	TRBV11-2	TGTGCCAGCAGCTCCGACAGGGGGCTAAGAGACGAGCAGTACTTC	CASSSDRGLRDEQYF
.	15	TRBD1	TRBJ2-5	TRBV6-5	TGTGCCAGCAGCTCCGGGACAGGGGGGCCGGAGACCCAGTACTTC	CASSSGTGGPETQYF
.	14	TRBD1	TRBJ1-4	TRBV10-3	TGTGCCATCAGTGAGGCAGGGGGTGATGAAAAACTGTTTTTT	CAISEAGGDEKLFF
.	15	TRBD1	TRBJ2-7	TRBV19	TGTGCCAGTAGTCCACGGGACAGGGGAGGCTACGAGCAGTACTTC	CASSPRDRGGYEQYF
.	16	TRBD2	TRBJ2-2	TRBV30	TGTGCCTGGAGTGGCCTAGCGGGGGGCGGGACCGGGGAGCTGTTTTTT	CAWSGLAGGGTGELFF
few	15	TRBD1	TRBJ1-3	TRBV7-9	TGTTCCAGCAGCTTACAGGGGGGAACTGGAAACACCATATATTTT	CSSSLQGGTGNTIYF
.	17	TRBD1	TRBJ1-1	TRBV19	TGTGCCAGTAGTAGACAGGGGGCGGGAAACAGGGACACTGAAGCTTTCTTT	CASSRQGAGNRDTEAFF
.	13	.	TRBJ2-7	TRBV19	TGTGCCAGTAGGGATGGAGGAGAACTCGAGCAGTACTTC	CASRDGGELEQYF
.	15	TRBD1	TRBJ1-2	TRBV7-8	TGTGCCAGCAGCCCCAGGGGGGCAGGGGACTATGGCTACACCTTC	CASSPRGAGDYGYTF
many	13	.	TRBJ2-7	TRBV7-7	TGTGCTAGCAGCCCTTGGGGCCGGGACGAGCAGTACTTC	CASSPWGRDEQYF
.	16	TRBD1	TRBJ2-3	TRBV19	TGTGCCAGTAGCCTGCTCAGGGGGCACGGTACAGATACGCAGTATTTT	CASSLLRGHGTDTQYF
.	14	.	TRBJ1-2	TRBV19	TGTGCCAGTAGTATTCAGGGAACCGGGAGTGGCTACACCTTC	CASSIQGTGSGYTF
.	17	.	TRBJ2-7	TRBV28	TGTGCCACCCCCTCCCATGTGACCCCAAAACAGTTGCACGAGCAGTACTTC	CATPSHVTPKQLHEQYF
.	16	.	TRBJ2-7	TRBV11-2	TGTGCCAGCAGCTTGGTCGCCGGGACTGACTTCTACGAGCAGTACTTC	CASSLVAGTDFYEQYF